This T cell receptor beta chain was retrieved from a study of shared clonotypes between healthy human individuals. Overall study findings and caveats: Generation probability values for non-shared clonotypes were lower than those for clonotypes shared by all four donors. Clonotypes that were shared across a handful of donors made up roughly 5% of naive CD4 clonotypes.

Assay: immunoSEQ multiplex PCR; the TCRdb copy retains only in-frame clones and omits some. The sample has approximately 2.3 million clones; over 90% are singletons. Study donors comprised healthy, HIV-negative adults devoid of recent acute infection or vaccination. Germline values: CDR1 MDHEN, CDR2 SYDVKM. This CDR3 region has 14 residues. Trimming left V 5 bases short and J 2 bases short, with 13 bases between. On this clone itself: Its antigen is as yet unknown.

The sequencing sample was made of naive CD4+ T cells from PBMCs. Stated subset: CD45RA+ positively selected. The gene calls are TRBV28 and TRBJ2-7; D tentatively fits TRBD1 or TRBD2 (5 bases each). The clonotype comes from a man younger than 35 in good health. Some clones in this sample may be carry-over from other donors' samples. This CDR3 reads CASSLAGNPYEQYF. In DNA, the CDR3 is TGTGCCAGCAGTCTAGCAGGGAACCCCTACGAGCAGTACTTC.